This T cell receptor (beta chain) originates from a study of cytomegalovirus exposure and HLA in healthy donors. Findings and limits, study-wide: According to reports, the classifier identified cytomegalovirus status with high specificity and sensitivity.

This clone turned up a few times. The antigen is undetermined. This CDR3 has 17 amino acids. CDR1 and CDR2 (germline): SNHLY, FYNNEI. V dropped 8 bases and J dropped 1; count of bases not matched to a gene: 14. The data were produced by immunoSEQ multiplex PCR, yet TCRdb's version contains in-frame clones alone and is incomplete. The top ten hold roughly 1.2% of the sample, which has 150,000 to 200,000 clones, roughly 77% seen once. This clonotype originated in a woman aged 25-40 years in good health and CMV-seronegative. The sequenced sample consisted of PBMCs. The chain links TRBV2 to TRBJ2-3; 8 bases fit TRBD2. This CDR3 is CASEGGGERERTDTQYF. In DNA, the CDR3 is TGTGCCAGCGAGGGGGGGGGTGAGCGGGAGCGCACAGATACGCAGTATTTT.